This T cell receptor beta chain was observed in a study of healthy donors' naive CD4 and CD8 T cells. A linear amplification protocol produced the TCR libraries from about 510 ng of total RNA. TCRdb independently ran MiXCR on the reads; one entry per CDR3 protein. The data hold 150,000 to 200,000 distinct CDR3 sequences, with around 80% observed a single time. Germline V gives CDR1 MNHEY, CDR2 SVGAGI. The CDR3 totals 14 residues. V lost 4 bases and J lost 4, with 14 bases in between. The origin of this receptor is a pool of human donors in good health; the sample pools cells from several healthy donors. The sample comprised naive CD4+ and CD8+ T cells sorted from blood, pooled from several donors. The V and J genes are TRBV6-5 and TRBJ2-7, with D perhaps matching TRBD2 (5 bases). The CDR3 here is CASSSGLPPYEQYF. The CDR3 DNA reads as TGTGCCAGCAGTTCCGGACTGCCACCATACGAGCAGTACTTC.